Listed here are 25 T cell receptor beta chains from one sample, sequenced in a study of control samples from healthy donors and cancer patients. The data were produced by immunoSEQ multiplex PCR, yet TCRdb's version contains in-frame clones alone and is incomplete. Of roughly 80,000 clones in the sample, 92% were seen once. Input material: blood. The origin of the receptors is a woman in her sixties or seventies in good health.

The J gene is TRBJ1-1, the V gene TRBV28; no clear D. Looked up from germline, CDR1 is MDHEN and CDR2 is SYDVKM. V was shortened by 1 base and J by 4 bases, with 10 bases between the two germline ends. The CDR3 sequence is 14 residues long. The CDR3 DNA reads TGTGCCAGCAGTTTATCGGTCCCGGGCACTGAAGCTTTCTTT. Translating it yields CASSLSVPGTEAFF.

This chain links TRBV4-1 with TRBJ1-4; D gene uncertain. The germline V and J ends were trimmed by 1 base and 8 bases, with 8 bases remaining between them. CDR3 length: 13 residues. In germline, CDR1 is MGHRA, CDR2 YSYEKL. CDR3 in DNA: TGCGCCAGCAGCCAAGCGGCGGGGGAAAAACTGTTTTTT. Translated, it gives CASSQAAGEKLFF.

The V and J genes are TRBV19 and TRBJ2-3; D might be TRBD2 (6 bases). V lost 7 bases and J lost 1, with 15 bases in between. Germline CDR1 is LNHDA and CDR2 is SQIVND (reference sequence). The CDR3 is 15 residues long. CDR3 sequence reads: CASTRGKGRTDTQYF. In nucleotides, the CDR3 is TGTGCCAGTACCCGCGGGAAGGGGCGCACAGATACGCAGTATTTT.

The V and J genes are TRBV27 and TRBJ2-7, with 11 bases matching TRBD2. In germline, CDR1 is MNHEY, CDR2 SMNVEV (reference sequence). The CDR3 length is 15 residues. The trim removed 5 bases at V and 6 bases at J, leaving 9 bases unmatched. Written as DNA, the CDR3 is TGTGCCAGCAGTCCCGAGACTAGCGGGACGGTCGAGCAGTACTTC. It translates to CASSPETSGTVEQYF.

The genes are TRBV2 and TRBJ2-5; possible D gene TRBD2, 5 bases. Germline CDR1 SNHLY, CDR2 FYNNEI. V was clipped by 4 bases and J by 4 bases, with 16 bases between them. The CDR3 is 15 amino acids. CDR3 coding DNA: TGTGCCAGCAGTGGATTTGCGGATGCGGGAGAGACCCAGTACTTC. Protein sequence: CASSGFADAGETQYF.

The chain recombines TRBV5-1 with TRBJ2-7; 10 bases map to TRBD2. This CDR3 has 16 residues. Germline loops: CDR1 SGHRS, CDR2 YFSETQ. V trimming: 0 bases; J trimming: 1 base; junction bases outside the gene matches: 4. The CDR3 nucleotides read TGCGCCAGCAGCTTGGACTTAGCGGGAGGTTCCTACGAGCAGTACTTC. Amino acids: CASSLDLAGGSYEQYF.

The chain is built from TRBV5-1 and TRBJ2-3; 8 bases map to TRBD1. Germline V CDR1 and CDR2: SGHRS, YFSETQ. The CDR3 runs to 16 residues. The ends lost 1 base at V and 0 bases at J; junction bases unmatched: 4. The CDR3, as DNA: TGCGCCAGCAGCTTGTCTCAGGGGGCGAGCACAGATACGCAGTATTTT. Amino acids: CASSLSQGASTDTQYF.

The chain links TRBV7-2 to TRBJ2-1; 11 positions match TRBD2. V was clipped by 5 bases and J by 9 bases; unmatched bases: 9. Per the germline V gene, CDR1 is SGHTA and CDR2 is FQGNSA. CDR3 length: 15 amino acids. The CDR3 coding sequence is TGTGCCAGCAGCGCAACTAGCGGGAGTTGGGTTGAGCAGTTCTTC. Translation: CASSATSGSWVEQFF.

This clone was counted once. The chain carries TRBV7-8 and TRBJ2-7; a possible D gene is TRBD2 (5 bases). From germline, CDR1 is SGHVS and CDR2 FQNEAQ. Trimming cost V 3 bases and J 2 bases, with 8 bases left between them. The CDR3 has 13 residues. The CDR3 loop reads CASSLDWTYEQYF. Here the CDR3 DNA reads TGTGCCAGCAGCTTGGACTGGACCTACGAGCAGTACTTC.

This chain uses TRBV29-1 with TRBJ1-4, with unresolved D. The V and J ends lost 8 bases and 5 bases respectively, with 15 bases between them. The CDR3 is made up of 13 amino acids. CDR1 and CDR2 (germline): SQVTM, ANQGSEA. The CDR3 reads CSCLEPTNEKLFF. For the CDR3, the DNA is TGCAGCTGTTTGGAGCCTACAAATGAAAAACTGTTTTTT.

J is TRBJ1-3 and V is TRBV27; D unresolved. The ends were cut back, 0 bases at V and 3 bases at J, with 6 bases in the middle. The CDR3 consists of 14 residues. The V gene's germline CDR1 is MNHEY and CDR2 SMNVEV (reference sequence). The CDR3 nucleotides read TGTGCCAGCAGTTTATCCCACAGTGGAAACACCATATATTTT. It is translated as CASSLSHSGNTIYF.

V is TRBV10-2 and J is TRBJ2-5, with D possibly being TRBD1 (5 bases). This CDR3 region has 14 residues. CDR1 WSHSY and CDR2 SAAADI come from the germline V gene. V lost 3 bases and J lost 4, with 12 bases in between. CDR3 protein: CASSEYRWGETQYF. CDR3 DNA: TGCGCCAGCAGTGAATACAGGTGGGGAGAGACCCAGTACTTC.

The chain's CDR3 is CASSGYGTGDSPLHF. In nucleotides, the CDR3 is TGTGCCAGCAGTGGGTACGGGACAGGGGATTCACCCCTCCACTTT. J is TRBJ1-6 and V is TRBV2; 10 positions match TRBD1. The J segment lost 8 bases and the V segment lost 4 bases, leaving 5 bases of the junction unmatched. From germline, CDR1 is SNHLY and CDR2 FYNNEI. There are 15 residues in the CDR3.

CDR3 sequence: CATSGGGYEQYF. In nucleotides, the CDR3 is TGTGCCACCAGTGGCGGGGGGTACGAGCAGTACTTC. The chain links TRBV24-1 to TRBJ2-7; 8 positions agree with TRBD2. CDR1 and CDR2 from the germline V gene are KGHDR and SFDVKD. V was clipped by 5 bases and J by 4 bases; unmatched bases: 0. The CDR3 consists of 12 residues.

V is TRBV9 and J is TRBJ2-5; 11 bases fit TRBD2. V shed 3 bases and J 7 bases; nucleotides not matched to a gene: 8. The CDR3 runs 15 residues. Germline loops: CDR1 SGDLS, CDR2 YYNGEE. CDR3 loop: CASSEELAGGGTQYF. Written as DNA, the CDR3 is TGTGCCAGCAGCGAGGAGTTAGCGGGAGGGGGGACCCAGTACTTC. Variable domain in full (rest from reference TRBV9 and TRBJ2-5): DSGVTQTPKHLITATGQRVTLRCSPRSGDLSVYWYQQSLDQGLQFLIQYYNGEERAKGNILERFSAQQFPDLHSELNLSSLELGDSALYFCASSEELAGGGTQYFGPGTRLLVL.

This CDR3 is CASTTYGAGTDTQYF. In DNA form, the CDR3 reads TGTGCCAGCACCACCTACGGAGCAGGCACAGATACGCAGTATTTT. The chain has TRBV2 and TRBJ2-3; D ambiguous. CDR3 length: 15 residues. The germline V gene has CDR1 SNHLY and CDR2 FYNNEI. Trimming took off 7 bases at V and 1 base at J, with 15 bases between the two ends. Using reference TRBV2 and TRBJ2-3 for the parts outside the CDR3, the full variable domain is EPEVTQTPSHQVTQMGQEVILRCVPISNHLYFYWYRQILGQKVEFLVSFYNNEISEKSEIFDDQFSVERPDGSNFTLKIRSTKLEDSAMYFCASTTYGAGTDTQYFGPGTRLTVL.

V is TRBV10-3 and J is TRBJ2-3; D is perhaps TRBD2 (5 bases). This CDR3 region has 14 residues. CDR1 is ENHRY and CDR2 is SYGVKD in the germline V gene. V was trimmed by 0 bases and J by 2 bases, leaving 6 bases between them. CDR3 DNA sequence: TGTGCCATCAGTGAGTCGACTAACACAGATACGCAGTATTTT. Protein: CAISESTNTDTQYF.

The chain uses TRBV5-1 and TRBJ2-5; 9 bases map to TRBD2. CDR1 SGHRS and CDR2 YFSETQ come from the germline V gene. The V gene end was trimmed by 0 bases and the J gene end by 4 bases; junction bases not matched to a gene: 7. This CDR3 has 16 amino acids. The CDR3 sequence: CASSLAVAGVRETQYF. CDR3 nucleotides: TGCGCCAGCAGCTTGGCGGTAGCGGGAGTCAGAGAGACCCAGTACTTC.

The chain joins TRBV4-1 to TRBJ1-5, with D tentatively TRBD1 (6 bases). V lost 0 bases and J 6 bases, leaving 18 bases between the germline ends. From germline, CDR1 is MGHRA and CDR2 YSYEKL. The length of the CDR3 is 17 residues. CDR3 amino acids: CASSQDSSRGEGQPQHF. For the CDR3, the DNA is TGCGCCAGCAGCCAAGATAGTTCAAGGGGGGAGGGTCAGCCCCAGCATTTT.

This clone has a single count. The CDR3 region has the DNA TGTGCCAGCAGATTCGGACAGGGGAGAGGAGATACGCAGTATTTT. Amino acids: CASRFGQGRGDTQYF. The rearrangement uses TRBV6-5 and TRBJ2-3; 9 bases agree with TRBD1. After removal of 6 bases from V and 5 bases from J, the junction contained 9 bases not matched to a gene. Germline V lookup: CDR1 MNHEY, CDR2 SVGAGI. This CDR3 comprises 15 residues.

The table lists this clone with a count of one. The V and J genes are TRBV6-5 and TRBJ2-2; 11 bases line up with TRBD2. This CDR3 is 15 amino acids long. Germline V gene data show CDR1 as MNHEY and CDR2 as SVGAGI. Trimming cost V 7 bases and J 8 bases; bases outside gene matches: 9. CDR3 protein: CASKGLADPSGELFF. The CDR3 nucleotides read TGTGCCAGCAAGGGACTAGCGGACCCATCGGGGGAGCTGTTTTTT.

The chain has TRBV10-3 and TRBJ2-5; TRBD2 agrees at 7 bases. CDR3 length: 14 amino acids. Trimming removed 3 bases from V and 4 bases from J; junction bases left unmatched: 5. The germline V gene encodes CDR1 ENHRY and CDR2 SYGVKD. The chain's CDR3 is CAISDGGVPETQYF. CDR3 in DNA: TGTGCCATCAGTGATGGGGGGGTCCCAGAGACCCAGTACTTC.

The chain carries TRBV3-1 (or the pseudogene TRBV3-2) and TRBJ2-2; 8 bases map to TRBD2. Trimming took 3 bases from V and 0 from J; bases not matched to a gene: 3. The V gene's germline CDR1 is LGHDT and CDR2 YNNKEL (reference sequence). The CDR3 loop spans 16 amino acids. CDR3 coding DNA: TGTGCCAGCAGCCAGAGCGGGAGTGCGAACACCGGGGAGCTGTTTTTT. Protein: CASSQSGSANTGELFF.

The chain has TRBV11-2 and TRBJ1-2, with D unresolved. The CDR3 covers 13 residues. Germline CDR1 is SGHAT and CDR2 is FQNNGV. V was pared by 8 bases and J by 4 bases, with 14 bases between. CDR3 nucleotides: TGTGCCAGCTGTGTTGACGGCCTCTATGGCTACACCTTC. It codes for CASCVDGLYGYTF. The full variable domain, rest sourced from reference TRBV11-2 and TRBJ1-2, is EAGVAQSPRYKIIEKRQSVAFWCNPISGHATLYWYQQILGQGPKLLIQFQNNGVVDDSQLPKDRFSAERLKGVDSTLKIQPAKLEDSAVYLCASCVDGLYGYTFGSGTRLTVV.

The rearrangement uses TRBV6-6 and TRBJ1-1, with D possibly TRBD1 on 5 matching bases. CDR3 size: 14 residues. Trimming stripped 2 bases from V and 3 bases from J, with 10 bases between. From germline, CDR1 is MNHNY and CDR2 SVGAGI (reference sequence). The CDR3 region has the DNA TGTGCCAGCAGTTACCGTGGGGCGGACACTGAAGCTTTCTTT. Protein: CASSYRGADTEAFF.